The sequence of this T cell receptor (beta chain) was determined in a study of PD-1 blockade in mismatch repair-deficient tumors. On the study more broadly: Patients had 12 to 13 mismatch repair-deficient cancer types and were previously treated and progressing.

Details on this clone: Its antigen is currently unknown.

Looked up from germline, CDR1 is LNHDA and CDR2 is SQIVND (reference sequence). Trimming cost V 7 bases and J 3 bases, with 15 bases left between them. CDR3 length: 14 amino acids. Every patient had mismatch repair deficiency by PCR or immunohistochemistry. TCRs were sequenced from a few patients responding to pembrolizumab. Points from the study as a whole: Tumor-resident clones, often undetectable pretreatment in blood, expanded then contracted after pembrolizumab.

Only in-frame clones appear in the TCRdb table, and some are missing; sequencing was by immunoSEQ multiplex PCR. The sample records some 70,000 clones, around four fifths being singletons. The source was peripheral blood, collected 2 weeks after starting pembrolizumab. This TCR was recovered from an adult with mismatch repair-deficient cancer. The chain recombines TRBV19 with TRBJ1-1; possible D gene TRBD1, 6 bases. CDR3 sequence reads: CASNTGTVDTEAFF. CDR3 DNA sequence: TGTGCCAGTAATACAGGGACGGTAGACACTGAAGCTTTCTTT.